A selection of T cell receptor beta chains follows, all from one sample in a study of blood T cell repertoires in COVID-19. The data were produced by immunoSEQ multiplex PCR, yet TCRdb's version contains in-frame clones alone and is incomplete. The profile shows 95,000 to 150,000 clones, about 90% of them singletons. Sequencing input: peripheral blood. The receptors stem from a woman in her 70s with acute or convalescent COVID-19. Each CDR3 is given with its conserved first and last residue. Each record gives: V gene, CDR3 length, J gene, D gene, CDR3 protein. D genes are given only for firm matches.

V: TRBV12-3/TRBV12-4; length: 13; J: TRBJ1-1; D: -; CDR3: CASRETVNTEAFF
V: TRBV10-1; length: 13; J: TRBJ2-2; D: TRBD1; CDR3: CASRAGGSGELFF
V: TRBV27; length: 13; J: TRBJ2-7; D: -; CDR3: CASRRALYYEQYF
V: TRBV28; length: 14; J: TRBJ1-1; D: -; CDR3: CASSGVTGNTEAFF
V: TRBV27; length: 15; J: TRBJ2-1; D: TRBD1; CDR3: CASSPGTGRRNEQFF
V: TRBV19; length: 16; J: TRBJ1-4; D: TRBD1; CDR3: CASSLNTGATNEKLFF
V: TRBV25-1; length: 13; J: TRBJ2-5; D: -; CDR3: CASSVSGQETQYF
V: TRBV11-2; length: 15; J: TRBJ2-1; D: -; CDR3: CASSSRLTRDYEQFF
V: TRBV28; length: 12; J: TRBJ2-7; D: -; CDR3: CASSPPIYEQYF
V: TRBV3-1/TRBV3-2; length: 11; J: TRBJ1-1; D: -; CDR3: CASSQARVAFF
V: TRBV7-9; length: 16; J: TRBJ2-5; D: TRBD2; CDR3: CASSPTSGGAQETQYF
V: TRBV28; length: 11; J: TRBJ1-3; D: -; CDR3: CASRLGNTIYF
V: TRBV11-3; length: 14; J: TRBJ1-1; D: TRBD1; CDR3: CASSRDSLNTEAFF
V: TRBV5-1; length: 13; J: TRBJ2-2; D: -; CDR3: CASSLDNTGELFF
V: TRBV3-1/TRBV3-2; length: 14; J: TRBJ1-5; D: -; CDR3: CASSQGQVDQPQHF
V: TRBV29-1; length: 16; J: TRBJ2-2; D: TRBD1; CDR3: CSVAPTDRVGTGELFF
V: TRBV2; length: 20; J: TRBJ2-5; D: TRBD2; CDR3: CASSEEYRLAGGTSQETQYF
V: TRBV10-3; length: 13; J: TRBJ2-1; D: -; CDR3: CAIRGGPNNEQFF
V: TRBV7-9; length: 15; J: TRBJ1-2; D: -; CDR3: CASSSYGGTEYGYTF
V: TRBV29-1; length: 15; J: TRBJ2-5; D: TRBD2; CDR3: CSVGQIAGGGETQYF
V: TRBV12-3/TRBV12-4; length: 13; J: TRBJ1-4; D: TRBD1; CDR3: CASGTGGNEKLFF
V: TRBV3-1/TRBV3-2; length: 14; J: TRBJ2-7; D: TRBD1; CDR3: CASSLGTEPYEQYF
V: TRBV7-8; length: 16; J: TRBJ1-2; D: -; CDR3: CASSPGGDRSLWGYTF